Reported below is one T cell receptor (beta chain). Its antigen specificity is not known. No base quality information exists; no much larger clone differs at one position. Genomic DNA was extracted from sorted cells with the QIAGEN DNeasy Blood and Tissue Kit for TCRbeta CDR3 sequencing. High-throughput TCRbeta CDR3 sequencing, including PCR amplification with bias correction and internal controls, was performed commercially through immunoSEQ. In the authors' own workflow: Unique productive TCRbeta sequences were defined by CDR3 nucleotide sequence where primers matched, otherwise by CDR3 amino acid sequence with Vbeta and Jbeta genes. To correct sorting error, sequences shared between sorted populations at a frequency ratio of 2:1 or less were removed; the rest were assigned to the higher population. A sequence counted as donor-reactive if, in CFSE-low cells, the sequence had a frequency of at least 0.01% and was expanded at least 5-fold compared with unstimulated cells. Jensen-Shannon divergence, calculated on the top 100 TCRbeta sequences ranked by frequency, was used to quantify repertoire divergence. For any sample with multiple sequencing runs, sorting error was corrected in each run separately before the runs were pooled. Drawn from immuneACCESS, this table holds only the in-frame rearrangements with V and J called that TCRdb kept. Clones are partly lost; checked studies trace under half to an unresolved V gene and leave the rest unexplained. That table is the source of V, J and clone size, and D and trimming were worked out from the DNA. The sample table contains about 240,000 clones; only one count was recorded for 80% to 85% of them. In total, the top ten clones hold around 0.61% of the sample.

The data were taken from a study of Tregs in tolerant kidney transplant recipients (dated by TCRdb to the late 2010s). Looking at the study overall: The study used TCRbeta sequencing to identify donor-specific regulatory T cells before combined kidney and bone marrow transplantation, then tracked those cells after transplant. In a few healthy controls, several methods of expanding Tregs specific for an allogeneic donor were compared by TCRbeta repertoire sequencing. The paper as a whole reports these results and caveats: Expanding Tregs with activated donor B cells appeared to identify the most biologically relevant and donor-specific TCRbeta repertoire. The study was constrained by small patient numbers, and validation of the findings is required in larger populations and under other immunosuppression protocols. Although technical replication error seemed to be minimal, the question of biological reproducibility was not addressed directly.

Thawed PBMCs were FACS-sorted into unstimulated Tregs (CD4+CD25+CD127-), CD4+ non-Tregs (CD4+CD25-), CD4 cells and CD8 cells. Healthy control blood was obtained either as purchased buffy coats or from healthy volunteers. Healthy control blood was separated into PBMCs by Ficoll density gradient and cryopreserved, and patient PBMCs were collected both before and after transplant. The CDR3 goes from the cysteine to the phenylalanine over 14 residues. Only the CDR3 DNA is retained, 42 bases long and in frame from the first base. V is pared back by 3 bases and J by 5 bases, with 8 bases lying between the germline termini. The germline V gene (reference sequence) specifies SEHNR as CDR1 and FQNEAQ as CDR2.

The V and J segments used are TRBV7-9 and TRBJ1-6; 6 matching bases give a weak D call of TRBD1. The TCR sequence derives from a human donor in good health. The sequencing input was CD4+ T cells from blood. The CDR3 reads CASSFSGDNSPLHF. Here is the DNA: TGTGCCAGCAGCTTTTCAGGGGATAATTCACCCCTCCACTTT.